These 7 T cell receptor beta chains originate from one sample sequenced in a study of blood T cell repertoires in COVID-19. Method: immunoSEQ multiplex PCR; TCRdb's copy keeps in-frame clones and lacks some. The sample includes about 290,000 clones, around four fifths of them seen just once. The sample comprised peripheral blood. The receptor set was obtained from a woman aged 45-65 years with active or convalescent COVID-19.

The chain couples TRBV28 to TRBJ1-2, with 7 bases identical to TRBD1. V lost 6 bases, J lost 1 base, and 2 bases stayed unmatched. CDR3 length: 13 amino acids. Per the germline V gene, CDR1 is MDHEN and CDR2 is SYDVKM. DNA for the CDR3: TGTGCCAGCAGGGGACAGCATAACTATGGCTACACCTTC. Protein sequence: CASRGQHNYGYTF.

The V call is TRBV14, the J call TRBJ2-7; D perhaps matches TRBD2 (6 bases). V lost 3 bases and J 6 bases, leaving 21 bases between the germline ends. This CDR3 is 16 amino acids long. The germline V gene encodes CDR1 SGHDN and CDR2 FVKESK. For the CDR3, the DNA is TGTGCCAGCAGCCACGATCTTGGGCGGGGTCCTCCCGAGCAGTACTTC. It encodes CASSHDLGRGPPEQYF.

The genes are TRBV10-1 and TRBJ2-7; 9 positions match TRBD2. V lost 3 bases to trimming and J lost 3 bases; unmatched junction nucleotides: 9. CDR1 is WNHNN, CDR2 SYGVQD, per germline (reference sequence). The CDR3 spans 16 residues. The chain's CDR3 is CASSDRWTSVSYEQYF. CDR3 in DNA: TGCGCCAGCAGTGATAGGTGGACTAGCGTGAGCTACGAGCAGTACTTC.

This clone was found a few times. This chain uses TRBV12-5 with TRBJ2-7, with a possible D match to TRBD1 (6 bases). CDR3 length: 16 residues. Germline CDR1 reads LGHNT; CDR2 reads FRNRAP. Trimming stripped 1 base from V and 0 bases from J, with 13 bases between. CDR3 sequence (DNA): TGTGCTAGTGGTTTGGGTCACAGGGTGAGCTCCTACGAGCAGTACTTC. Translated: CASGLGHRVSSYEQYF.

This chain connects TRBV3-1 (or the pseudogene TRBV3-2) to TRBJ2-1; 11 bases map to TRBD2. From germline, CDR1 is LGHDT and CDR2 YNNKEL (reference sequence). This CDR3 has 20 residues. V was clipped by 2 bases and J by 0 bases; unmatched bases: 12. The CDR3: CASSQYLALAGAHSYNEQFF. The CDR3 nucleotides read TGTGCCAGCAGCCAATATCTTGCACTAGCGGGAGCGCACTCCTACAATGAGCAGTTCTTC.

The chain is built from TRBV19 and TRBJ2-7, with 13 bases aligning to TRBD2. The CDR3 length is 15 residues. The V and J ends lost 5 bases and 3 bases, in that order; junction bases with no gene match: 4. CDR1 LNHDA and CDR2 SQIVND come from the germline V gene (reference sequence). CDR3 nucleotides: TGTGCCAGTAGTCCCGGGACTAGCGGGAACTACGAGCAGTACTTC. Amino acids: CASSPGTSGNYEQYF. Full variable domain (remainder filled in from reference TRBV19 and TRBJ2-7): DGGITQSPKYLFRKEGQNVTLSCEQNLNHDAMYWYRQDPGQGLRLIYYSQIVNDFQKGDIAEGYSVSREKKESFPLTVTSAQKNPTAFYLCASSPGTSGNYEQYFGPGTRLTVT.

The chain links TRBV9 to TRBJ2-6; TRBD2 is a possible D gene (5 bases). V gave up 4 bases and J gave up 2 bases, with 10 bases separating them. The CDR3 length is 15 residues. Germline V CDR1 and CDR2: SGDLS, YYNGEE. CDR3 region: CASSPRETGANVLTF. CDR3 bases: TGTGCCAGCAGCCCAAGGGAGACTGGGGCCAACGTCCTGACTTTC.